This is a list of T cell receptor beta chains from one sample in a study of shared clonotypes between healthy human individuals. Data came from immunoSEQ multiplex PCR; TCRdb stores just in-frame clones and leaves some out. The sample lists about 2 million clones, about 95% seen once, with approximately 1.2% in the top ten. Sequencing was carried out using naive CD8+ T cells sorted from blood. The receptors here all came from a man between 18 and 35 years old in good health. Both conserved end residues are part of each CDR3. The D gene is left open where the match is weak. A row's size may be missing; if present it is once, few, many or a size class.

cdr3_aa cdr3_nt clone_size j_call d_call v_call cdr3_length
CASSGTGGNYRYEQYF TGTGCCAGCAGTGGGACAGGGGGCAATTATCGCTACGAGCAGTACTTC . TRBJ2-7 TRBD1 TRBV27 16
CASRPQGNTGELFF TGTGCCAGCAGGCCTCAGGGGAACACCGGGGAGCTGTTTTTT . TRBJ2-2 . TRBV5-4 14
CASSSGQFYEQYF TGTGCCAGCAGTTCGGGACAGTTCTACGAGCAGTACTTC . TRBJ2-7 TRBD1 TRBV27 13
CASSAEESRETQYF TGTGCCAGCAGTGCGGAAGAGAGCAGGGAGACCCAGTACTTC . TRBJ2-5 . TRBV2 14
CASSWGGLETQYF TGTGCCAGCAGTTGGGGGGGTTTGGAGACCCAGTACTTC . TRBJ2-5 TRBD2 TRBV6-5 13
CASRPTSGVGDTQYF TGTGCCAGCAGACCGACTAGCGGGGTTGGCGATACGCAGTATTTT . TRBJ2-3 TRBD2 TRBV2 15
CASSLRSSYNSPLHF TGTGCCAGCAGCTTACGGAGCTCCTATAATTCACCCCTCCACTTT . TRBJ1-6 . TRBV5-6 15
CASSKGTDYQETQYF TGTGCCAGCAGTAAAGGGACAGATTATCAAGAGACCCAGTACTTC . TRBJ2-5 TRBD1 TRBV2 15
CASSFLDSYTF TGTGCCAGCAGTTTTTTGGATAGCTACACCTTC . TRBJ1-2 . TRBV28 11
CASSLAQTSYEQYF TGTGCCAGCAGCTTAGCGCAGACATCCTACGAGCAGTACTTC . TRBJ2-7 . TRBV13 14
CASSFRRGGASWNEQFF TGTGCCAGCAGCTTTCGCCGGGGGGGCGCGTCTTGGAATGAGCAGTTCTTC . TRBJ2-1 TRBD2 TRBV7-9 17
CSVEGLAGGSYNEQFF TGCAGCGTTGAGGGACTAGCGGGAGGGTCCTACAATGAGCAGTTCTTC few TRBJ2-1 TRBD2 TRBV29-1 16
CASSYPAGGSNEQFF TGTGCCAGCAGCTATCCCGCGGGAGGGTCCAATGAGCAGTTCTTC . TRBJ2-1 TRBD2 TRBV11-2 15
CASFRIRSTDTQYF TGTGCCAGCTTCCGGATTAGATCTACAGATACGCAGTATTTT . TRBJ2-3 . TRBV7-9 14
CASGGPRFAWTEAFF TGTGCCAGCGGCGGCCCGCGATTTGCGTGGACTGAAGCTTTCTTT . TRBJ1-1 . TRBV6-5 15
CATSLGQAYEQYF TGTGCCACCTCCCTAGGGCAGGCCTACGAGCAGTACTTC . TRBJ2-7 . TRBV19 13
CASSQGTGGPEQYF TGCGCCAGCAGCCAAGGAACAGGGGGCCCCGAACAGTACTTC . TRBJ2-7 TRBD1 TRBV4-1 14
CASSLPPGRALSGELFF TGTGCCAGCAGCCTCCCCCCGGGGAGGGCTCTCTCCGGGGAGCTGTTTTTT . TRBJ2-2 TRBD2 TRBV14 17
CASSSDRGSEQYF TGTGCCAGCAGCTCGGACAGGGGAAGCGAGCAGTACTTC . TRBJ2-7 TRBD1 TRBV7-3 13
CAISEIQAGGLDYEQYF TGTGCCATCAGTGAGATTCAAGCGGGGGGCTTGGACTACGAGCAGTACTTC . TRBJ2-7 TRBD2 TRBV10-3 17
CASSEGPLGVEGHQPQHF TGTGCCAGCAGTGAAGGTCCCTTGGGGGTGGAAGGCCATCAGCCCCAGCATTTT . TRBJ1-5 . TRBV6-1 18
CATSRSAGTGNTGELFF TGTGCCACCAGCAGATCAGCCGGGACAGGGAACACCGGGGAGCTGTTTTTT . TRBJ2-2 TRBD1 TRBV15 17
CASSLYLDDRAASGANVLTF TGTGCCAGCAGCTTATATTTGGACGACAGGGCTGCCTCTGGGGCCAACGTCCTGACTTTC . TRBJ2-6 TRBD1 TRBV7-6 20
CASSIGDSSSYEQYF TGTGCCAGTAGTATCGGGGACAGTAGCTCCTACGAGCAGTACTTC . TRBJ2-7 TRBD1 TRBV19 15
CASSSSPGERNYGYTF TGCGCCAGCAGCTCGAGCCCGGGTGAGAGGAACTATGGCTACACCTTC . TRBJ1-2 . TRBV5-1 16
CASSLGGGANVLTF TGTGCCAGCAGCTTAGGGGGTGGGGCCAACGTCCTGACTTTC . TRBJ2-6 . TRBV13 14
CASSLGLLGWGYPEAFF TGTGCCAGCAGCTTAGGGTTACTAGGCTGGGGGTACCCTGAAGCTTTCTTT . TRBJ1-1 . TRBV13 17
CASSFSDAYEQYF TGTGCCAGCAGTTTCTCTGACGCCTACGAGCAGTACTTC . TRBJ2-7 . TRBV27 13
CASSVEDSLNTEAFF TGTGCCAGCAGCGTAGAGGACAGCCTGAACACTGAAGCTTTCTTT . TRBJ1-1 . TRBV9 15
CASSQGGGGSTEAFF TGCGCCAGCAGCCAAGGAGGGGGGGGGAGCACTGAAGCTTTCTTT . TRBJ1-1 . TRBV4-1 15
CASSLESESYEQYF TGTGCCAGCAGTTTAGAGTCCGAAAGTTACGAGCAGTACTTC once TRBJ2-7 . TRBV28 14
CASSLAVVRENHNEQFF TGTGCCAGCAGCTTAGCGGTCGTACGGGAGAACCACAATGAGCAGTTCTTC . TRBJ2-1 . TRBV7-9 17
CASSPGTGGFYEQYF TGTGCCAGCAGCCCCGGGACAGGTGGGTTCTACGAGCAGTACTTC . TRBJ2-7 TRBD1 TRBV7-9 15
CASSDEGYEQYF TGTGCCAGCAGTGACGAGGGCTACGAGCAGTACTTC . TRBJ2-7 . TRBV2 12
CASSSTGWGTEAFF TGTGCCAGCAGCTCGACGGGGTGGGGGACTGAAGCTTTCTTT once TRBJ1-1 . TRBV7-9 14
CASSTGPRGYGYTF TGTGCCAGCAGTACCGGACCCAGAGGCTATGGCTACACCTTC . TRBJ1-2 . TRBV6-5 14
CASSLTGGSDTIYF TGTGCCAGCAGCTTAACGGGGGGTTCAGACACCATATATTTT . TRBJ1-3 . TRBV7-3 14
CASSLVSGEQYF TGCGCCAGCAGCTTGGTAAGTGGCGAGCAGTACTTC . TRBJ2-7 . TRBV5-1 12
CASSIRGGIQETQYF TGTGCCAGCAGCATCCGAGGGGGGATACAAGAGACCCAGTACTTC once TRBJ2-5 . TRBV7-9 15
CASSLAVDTQYF TGTGCCAGCAGTCTAGCGGTAGATACGCAGTATTTT . TRBJ2-3 TRBD2 TRBV6-1 12
CASSQVTVDYEQYF TGCGCCAGCAGCCAAGTGACAGTCGACTACGAGCAGTACTTC . TRBJ2-7 . TRBV4-1 14
CASSYGLAGTYEQYF TGTGCCAGCAGTTACGGTCTAGCGGGCACCTACGAGCAGTACTTC . TRBJ2-7 TRBD2 TRBV6-5 15
CASSFGQGAVETQYF TGTGCCAGCAGCTTTGGACAGGGGGCTGTCGAGACCCAGTACTTC . TRBJ2-5 TRBD1 TRBV13 15
CASSEQDINYGYTF TGTGCCAGCAGTGAACAGGACATCAACTATGGCTACACCTTC . TRBJ1-2 . TRBV6-1 14
CASSPTGTYEQYF TGTGCCAGCAGCCCGACAGGGACCTACGAGCAGTACTTC . TRBJ2-7 TRBD1 TRBV11-2 13
CASSQDAGTNAIQYF TGCGCCAGCAGCCAAGATGCGGGGACCAATGCCATTCAGTACTTC once TRBJ2-4 . TRBV4-3 15
CASSLSTDTQYF TGTGCCAGCAGTTTAAGCACAGATACGCAGTATTTT . TRBJ2-3 . TRBV11-2 12
CASSLRAPKGEQFF TGCGCCAGCAGTCTTCGGGCCCCTAAGGGTGAGCAGTTCTTC once TRBJ2-1 . TRBV23-1 14
CASTNGQAGGEKLFF TGTGCCAGCACCAACGGACAGGCCGGAGGGGAAAAACTGTTTTTT . TRBJ1-4 TRBD1 TRBV6-6 15
CASSPTGGVNTEAFF TGTGCCAGCTCACCGACAGGGGGTGTGAACACTGAAGCTTTCTTT . TRBJ1-1 TRBD1 TRBV18 15
CASSAPLAGDYNEQFF TGTGCCAGCAGCGCTCCACTAGCGGGGGACTACAATGAGCAGTTCTTC . TRBJ2-1 TRBD2 TRBV9 16
CASSILRTGGLESYEQYF TGTGCCAGCAGCATCTTAAGGACAGGGGGATTGGAGTCCTACGAGCAGTACTTC . TRBJ2-7 . TRBV21-1 18
CASSLASSYEQYF TGTGCCAGCAGCTTAGCGTCCAGCTACGAGCAGTACTTC . TRBJ2-7 . TRBV7-6 13
CASQDGAYEKLFF TGCGCCAGCCAGGACGGGGCTTATGAAAAACTGTTTTTT . TRBJ1-4 . TRBV10-2 13
CASSLQGAPSYEQYF TGTGCCAGCAGTTTACAGGGGGCCCCCTCCTACGAGCAGTACTTC . TRBJ2-7 TRBD1 TRBV27 15
CASSLLGTGVDEQYF TGTGCCAGCAGTTTATTAGGGACAGGGGTCGACGAGCAGTACTTC . TRBJ2-7 TRBD1 TRBV27 15
CASSELVTDTQYF TGCGCCAGCAGTGAGTTGGTTACAGATACGCAGTATTTT . TRBJ2-3 . TRBV10-1 13